A single sample is the source of the 5 T cell receptor beta chains below, sequenced in a study of blood T cell repertoires in COVID-19. TCRdb's table, derived via immunoSEQ multiplex PCR, lists solely in-frame clones and lacks some. This sample has roughly 91,000 clones, with roughly 82% found just once. Sample: peripheral blood. These receptors were collected from a woman older than 75 with acute or convalescent COVID-19.

The J gene is TRBJ2-2, the V gene TRBV7-9, with D perhaps matching TRBD1 (5 bases). With 3 bases removed from V and 5 bases from J, the gap between germline ends came to 13 bases. Per germline, CDR1 SEHNR and CDR2 FQNEAQ (reference sequence). The CDR3 loop spans 15 amino acids. The CDR3: CASSLFGAVTGELFF. CDR3 DNA: TGTGCCAGCAGCTTGTTTGGGGCAGTTACCGGGGAGCTGTTTTTT.

Note on this clone: One end of the junction does not line up with germline, which may come from a read error. This rearrangement joins TRBV6-1 to TRBJ1-3, with 7 bases aligning to TRBD1. The CDR3 length is 14 residues. Germline V CDR1 and CDR2: MNHNS, SASEGT. CDR3 in amino acids: CASREGTVRNTIYF. The CDR3 region has the DNA TGTGCCAGCAGGGAAGGGACAGTCCGAAACACCATATATTTT.

This clone was seen a single time. The chain recombines TRBV7-2 with TRBJ2-7; weak D call: TRBD2 (6 bases). Per the germline V gene, CDR1 is SGHTA and CDR2 is FQGNSA. The V and J ends lost 1 base and 7 bases respectively, with 17 bases between them. The CDR3 has 15 residues. The CDR3 is CASSLDRLKGREQYF. The CDR3 nucleotides read TGTGCCAGCAGCTTAGATCGGTTAAAGGGGAGGGAGCAGTACTTC.

The genes are TRBV29-1 and TRBJ2-4; possible D gene TRBD2, 5 bases. Trimming cost V 5 bases and J 4 bases, with 9 bases left between them. The CDR3 extends over 12 amino acids. The V gene's germline CDR1 is SQVTM and CDR2 ANQGSEA. CDR3 sequence: CSVRDMKNIQYF. The CDR3 DNA reads TGCAGCGTTCGGGATATGAAAAACATTCAGTACTTC.

The chain combines TRBV14 with TRBJ1-1, with a weak D call TRBD1 (5 bases). Trimming removed 1 base from V and 0 bases from J, with 9 bases in between. There are 15 residues in the CDR3. Germline loops: CDR1 SGHDN, CDR2 FVKESK. CDR3 sequence reads: CASSQVRAMNTEAFF. Here the CDR3 DNA reads TGTGCCAGCAGCCAAGTCAGGGCAATGAACACTGAAGCTTTCTTT.